The 7 T cell receptor beta chains reported below all come from one sample, sequenced in a study of T cell responses to AZD1222 COVID-19 vaccine. This table comes from immunoSEQ multiplex PCR, and its TCRdb copy is limited to in-frame clones, with some not included. The sample holds about 130,000 clones, around 90% seen once. The specimen comprised peripheral blood, sampled on day 0 of MenACWY control vaccination. Every receptor here comes from an adult in good health.

This chain connects TRBV28 to TRBJ2-3; TRBD1 is a possible D gene (6 bases). This CDR3 spans 15 amino acids. Trimming left V 6 bases short and J 4 bases short, with 17 bases between. Germline CDR1 and CDR2: MDHEN and SYDVKM. In DNA form, the CDR3 reads TGTGCCAGCAGGGAATACAGGGTTGGGGCAGATACGCAGTATTTT. Translation gives CASREYRVGADTQYF. Based on the CDR3 plus reference TRBV28 and TRBJ2-3, the full variable domain is DVKVTQSSRYLVKRTGEKVFLECVQDMDHENMFWYRQDPGLGLRLIYFSYDVKMKEKGDIPEGYSVSREKKERFSLILESASTNQTSMYLCASREYRVGADTQYFGPGTRLTVL.

The chain has TRBV10-1 and TRBJ2-7, with D unclear. V dropped 4 bases and J dropped 0 bases, with 7 bases sitting between them. Germline V gene sequence: CDR1 WNHNN, CDR2 SYGVQD (reference sequence). This CDR3 contains 13 residues. The CDR3 spells CASSGGPSYEQYF. In DNA form, the CDR3 reads TGCGCCAGCAGTGGTGGGCCCTCCTACGAGCAGTACTTC.

V and J are TRBV24-1 and TRBJ2-7; TRBD2 matches 8 bases. The junction had 7 bases not matched to a gene; V was cut back by 8 bases and J by 2 bases. Per germline, CDR1 KGHDR and CDR2 SFDVKD. This CDR3 comprises 14 residues. The CDR3 DNA sequence: TGTGCCACCACCAGTAGCGGGAAACCCTACGAGCAGTACTTC. It translates to CATTSSGKPYEQYF.

V and J are TRBV11-2 and TRBJ2-1; D ambiguous. Germline CDR1 and CDR2: SGHAT and FQNNGV. Trimming shortened V by 0 bases and J by 3 bases, and 15 bases separated the two germline ends. The CDR3 spans 17 residues. DNA for the CDR3: TGTGCCAGCAGCTTAGACTCCCTACCCTTTGGCTACAATGAGCAGTTCTTC. Protein: CASSLDSLPFGYNEQFF.

V is TRBV14 and J is TRBJ2-1; D is perhaps TRBD1 or TRBD2 (6 bases each). Trimming removed 3 bases from V and 2 bases from J, with 11 bases in between. Germline-derived CDR1 and CDR2 are SGHDN and FVKESK. The CDR3 is 15 amino acids. The CDR3 reads CASSHRGLAYNEQFF. The CDR3 nucleotides read TGTGCCAGCAGCCATCGGGGGCTAGCCTACAATGAGCAGTTCTTC.

This chain uses TRBV3-1 (or the pseudogene TRBV3-2) with TRBJ2-2; D may be TRBD2 (6 bases). Germline values: CDR1 LGHDT, CDR2 YNNKEL (reference sequence). Trimming cost V 6 bases and J 5 bases, with 7 bases left between them. The CDR3 is 12 residues long. CDR3 nucleotide sequence: TGTGCCAGCAGGACTAGAACCGGGGAGCTGTTTTTT. It is translated as CASRTRTGELFF.

V and J are TRBV5-6 and TRBJ2-3; 10 nucleotides match TRBD2. Germline trimming cut 3 bases from V and 2 bases from J; bases unmatched to any gene: 3. The CDR3 extends over 15 amino acids. Germline V gene lookup returns CDR1 SGHDT and CDR2 YYEEEE. CDR3 nucleotides: TGTGCCAGCAGCTACGGACTAGCGGACACAGATACGCAGTATTTT. As protein: CASSYGLADTDTQYF.